This T cell receptor beta chain comes out of a study of radiotherapy plus CTLA-4 blockade in lung cancer. About the research overall: Of all patients, 15% to 20% responded objectively and about 34% showed disease control. Whole-study results and caveats: Radiotherapy with ipilimumab was followed by blood expansion of tumor-derived clones.

Germline V gene data show CDR1 as MNHEY and CDR2 as SMNVEV (reference sequence). The CDR3 runs 13 residues. The V and J ends lost 3 bases and 3 bases, in that order; junction bases with no gene match: 2. This clone came up a few times. What it recognizes is unknown. Clones were read by immunoSEQ multiplex PCR, and TCRdb kept only the in-frame ones, dropping some. The table records roughly 54,000 clones, around four fifths of them present only once. The rearrangement uses TRBV27 and TRBJ2-7; 7 bases fit TRBD1. Specimen: peripheral blood, collected from a patient treated with radiotherapy plus ipilimumab. The sequence came from a human donor with non-small cell lung cancer who had a partial response to radiotherapy plus ipilimumab. The CDR3: CASSFPGGYEQYF. CDR3 coding DNA: TGTGCCAGCAGTTTTCCAGGGGGCTACGAGCAGTACTTC.